These 13 T cell receptor beta chains were all obtained from the same sample, sequenced in a study of cytomegalovirus exposure and HLA in healthy donors. Vbeta (60) and Jbeta (13) primers were used in the PCR. Using immunoSEQ multiplex PCR, the repertoire was profiled, and TCRdb retains in-frame clones only, with some absent. The sample contains 100,000 to 150,000 clones, around 8.5% of which appear only once. Sequencing was carried out using PBMCs. Receptors were obtained from a man aged 35 to 55 in good health and CMV-seronegative.

This clone was picked up a small number of times. This rearrangement joins TRBV4-2 to TRBJ2-1, with a weak D call TRBD1 (5 bases). CDR3 length equals 13 residues. Germline assignment: CDR1 LGHNA and CDR2 YNFKEQ. V lost 1 base and J 12 bases, leaving 13 bases between the germline ends. CDR3 sequence reads: CASSQGGPGGQFF. CDR3 coding DNA: TGTGCCAGCAGCCAAGGGGGCCCTGGCGGGCAGTTCTTC.

This chain joins TRBV2 and TRBJ1-3; no clear D gene. The germline gives CDR1 SNHLY, CDR2 FYNNEI. The CDR3 loop spans 14 amino acids. Between the trimmed V and J ends, which lost 6 bases and 0 bases, there was a span of 9 bases. The CDR3 protein is CASRETDSGNTIYF. The CDR3 bases are TGTGCCAGCAGGGAGACGGACTCTGGAAACACCATATATTTT.

CDR3 nucleotide sequence: TGTGCCAGCAGCCGTTTGCCGGTAGGGGAGCTGTTTTTT. It yields the protein CASSRLPVGELFF. The chain has TRBV5-4 and TRBJ2-2; D unresolved. The CDR3 sequence is 13 residues long. Germline V lookup: CDR1 SGHNT, CDR2 YYREEE (reference sequence). The ends were cut back, 4 bases at V and 8 bases at J, with 12 bases in the middle.

This clone was counted only a few times. The chain carries TRBV6-6 and TRBJ2-5; 8 bases are shared with TRBD2. There are 13 residues in the CDR3. Germline values: CDR1 MNHNY, CDR2 SVGAGI (reference sequence). Trimming cost V 6 bases and J 4 bases; bases outside gene matches: 4. CDR3 DNA sequence: TGTGCCAGCAGCGGGGGGGCGGGAGAGACCCAGTACTTC. Its protein product is CASSGGAGETQYF.

V usage is TRBV4-1 and J usage is TRBJ2-2; maybe TRBD2 (5 bases). The CDR3 spans 17 residues. The V gene lost 2 bases and the J gene lost 0 bases, with 13 bases spanning the gap. Germline loops: CDR1 MGHRA, CDR2 YSYEKL. The CDR3 sequence: CASSQFPGSPNTGELFF. CDR3 bases: TGCGCCAGCAGCCAATTCCCGGGGAGCCCGAACACCGGGGAGCTGTTTTTT.

This clone has only a few counts. This chain links TRBV30 with TRBJ2-7, with TRBD1 matching over 7 bases. V shed 5 bases, J shed 3 bases, and the junction held 1 base outside the gene matches. The CDR3 covers 11 residues. Germline CDR1 is GTSNPN and CDR2 is SVGIG (reference sequence). CDR3 sequence reads: CAWGQDYEQYF. Written as DNA, the CDR3 is TGTGCCTGGGGACAGGACTACGAGCAGTACTTC. The full variable domain, with the rest looked up from reference TRBV30 and TRBJ2-7, is SQTIHQWPATLVQPVGSPLSLECTVEGTSNPNLYWYRQAAGRGLQLLFYSVGIGQISSEVPQNLSASRPQDRQFILSSKKLLLSDSGFYLCAWGQDYEQYFGPGTRLTVT.

CDR3 region: CAWRQGDQPQHF. The CDR3, as DNA: TGTGCCTGGAGACAGGGGGATCAGCCCCAGCATTTT. The chain has TRBV30 and TRBJ1-5; 8 bases agree with TRBD1. The V and J ends lost 3 bases and 5 bases, in that order; junction bases with no gene match: 0. CDR3 length: 12 amino acids. Germline CDR1 is GTSNPN and CDR2 is SVGIG (reference sequence).

This chain connects TRBV2 to TRBJ2-6; D gene ambiguous. The CDR3 is made up of 15 amino acids. V was shortened by 6 bases and J by 4 bases, with 13 bases between the two germline ends. CDR1 and CDR2 from the germline V gene are SNHLY and FYNNEI. The CDR3 nucleotides are TGTGCCAGCAGGGTTGACATGACCGGGGCCAACGTCCTGACTTTC. The encoded protein is CASRVDMTGANVLTF.

The chain joins TRBV28 to TRBJ2-2, with D possibly being TRBD2 (6 bases). The CDR3 has 16 residues. V lost 2 bases and J 1 base, leaving 11 bases between the germline ends. Looked up from germline, CDR1 is MDHEN and CDR2 is SYDVKM. The CDR3 sequence is CASSLVPGGNTGELFF. The DNA for the CDR3 is TGTGCCAGCAGTTTAGTCCCCGGGGGGAACACCGGGGAGCTGTTTTTT.

V usage is TRBV27 and J usage is TRBJ2-1; maybe TRBD2 (6 bases). The CDR3 is 15 residues long. Germline CDR1 MNHEY, CDR2 SMNVEV (reference sequence). Trimming stripped 9 bases from V and 2 bases from J, with 17 bases between. The CDR3 protein is CASQARGSTYNEQFF. CDR3 DNA: TGTGCCAGTCAGGCCCGGGGGTCCACCTACAATGAGCAGTTCTTC.

In this sample, this clone turned up a few times. Its ends do not fully match the called genes, so a read error is possible. The V call is TRBV18, the J call TRBJ2-4; possible D gene TRBD1, 5 bases. Per the germline V gene, CDR1 is KGHSH and CDR2 is LQKENI. CDR3 size: 16 residues. DNA for the CDR3: TGTGCCAGCTCGCCACCCCCGACAGTAGCCAAAAACATTCAGTACTTC. Translating it yields CASSPPPTVAKNIQYF.

The chain joins TRBV7-9 to TRBJ1-1, with 7 positions matching TRBD1. This CDR3 region has 16 residues. CDR1 is SEHNR, CDR2 FQNEAQ, per germline (reference sequence). Trimming cost V 5 bases and J 0 bases; bases outside gene matches: 9. CDR3 in amino acids: CASSAIRDRLNTEAFF. DNA for the CDR3: TGTGCCAGCAGCGCGATAAGGGACAGACTGAACACTGAAGCTTTCTTT.

This clone was observed a handful of times. Mismatch with germline at one junction end may stem from a read error. Other DNA sequences in the same sample also yield this CDR3. The chain employs TRBV9 and TRBJ2-2; the D gene is possibly TRBD2 (5 bases). Germline V CDR1 and CDR2: SGDLS, YYNGEE. The CDR3 length is 15 residues. The CDR3 is CASSVAWSGTGELFF. The CDR3 DNA sequence: TGCGCCAGCAGCGTAGCGTGGAGCGGAACCGGGGAGCTGTTTTTT.